The present T cell receptor beta chain was sequenced within a study of blood T cell repertoires in COVID-19. Across the whole study: Acute-phase and convalescent COVID-19 samples originated in the United States, Italy and Spain.

This clone came up once. V was cut by 7 bases and J by 1 base, with 12 bases left in between. The CDR3 runs 13 residues. Per the germline V gene, CDR1 is SGHNT and CDR2 is YYREEE (reference sequence). Authors' analysis steps: Nucleated cell counts were estimated from reference gene primer amplification. Repertoires were generated with immunoSEQ multiplex PCR, while TCRdb's copy carries only in-frame clones and drops some. V and J calls and clone size are those listed in that table; D and trimming were worked out from the DNA. The data contain about 200,000 clones, roughly 85% of them singletons. The TCR originated in a human donor with active or convalescent COVID-19. The donor label of this sample is uncertain. The sequenced sample was peripheral blood. The chain recombines TRBV5-4 with TRBJ2-7; perhaps TRBD2 as D (6 bases). The CDR3 sequence: CASGRLGSYEQYF. The CDR3 DNA reads as TGTGCCAGCGGAAGACTAGGATCCTACGAGCAGTACTTC. The variable domain in full, with the rest retrieved from reference TRBV5-4 and TRBJ2-7, is ETGVTQSPTHLIKTRGQQVTLRCSSQSGHNTVSWYQQALGQGPQFIFQYYREEENGRGNFPPRFSGLQFPNYSSELNVNALELDDSALYLCASGRLGSYEQYFGPGTRLTVT.